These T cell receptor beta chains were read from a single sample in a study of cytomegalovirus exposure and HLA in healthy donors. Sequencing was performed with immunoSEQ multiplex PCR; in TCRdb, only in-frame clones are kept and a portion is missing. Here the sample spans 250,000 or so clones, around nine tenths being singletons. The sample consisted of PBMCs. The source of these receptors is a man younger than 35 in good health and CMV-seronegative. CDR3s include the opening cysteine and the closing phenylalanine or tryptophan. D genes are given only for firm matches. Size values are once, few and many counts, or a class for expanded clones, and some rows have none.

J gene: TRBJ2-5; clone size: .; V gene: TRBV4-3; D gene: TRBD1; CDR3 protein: CASSQASTGRQETQYF; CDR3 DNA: TGCGCCAGCAGCCAAGCGTCGACAGGGCGACAAGAGACCCAGTACTTC
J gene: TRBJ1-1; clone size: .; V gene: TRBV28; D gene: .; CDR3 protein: CASIADTLIMNTEAFF; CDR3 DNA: TGTGCCAGCATAGCGGACACACTTATCATGAACACTGAAGCTTTCTTT
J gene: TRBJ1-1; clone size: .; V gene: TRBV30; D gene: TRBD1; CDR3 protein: CAWTRDRAPFF; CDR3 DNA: TGTGCCTGGACCCGGGACAGGGCCCCTTTCTTT
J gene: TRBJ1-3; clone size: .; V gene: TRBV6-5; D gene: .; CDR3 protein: CASSYRQTGNTIYF; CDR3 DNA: TGTGCCAGCAGTTACCGACAGACTGGAAACACCATATATTTT
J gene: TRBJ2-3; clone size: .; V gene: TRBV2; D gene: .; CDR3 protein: CAYRSNGAVGIDTQYF; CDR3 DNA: TGTGCCTACAGATCCAATGGGGCGGTCGGTATAGATACGCAGTATTTT
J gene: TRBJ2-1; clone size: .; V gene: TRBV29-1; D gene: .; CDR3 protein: CSVAGVKSPYNEQFF; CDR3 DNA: TGCAGCGTTGCGGGTGTGAAATCTCCCTACAATGAGCAGTTCTTC
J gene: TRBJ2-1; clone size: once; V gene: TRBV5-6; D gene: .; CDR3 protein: CASSLGAGAGPYNEQFF; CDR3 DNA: TGTGCCAGCAGCTTGGGGGCCGGAGCGGGCCCCTACAATGAGCAGTTCTTC
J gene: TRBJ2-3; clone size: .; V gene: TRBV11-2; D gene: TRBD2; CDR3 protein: CASSLAGFSGVRTDTQYF; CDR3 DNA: TGTGCCAGCAGCTTAGCAGGGTTTAGCGGGGTTCGCACAGATACGCAGTATTTT
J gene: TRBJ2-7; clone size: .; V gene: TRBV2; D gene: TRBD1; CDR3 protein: CASSGGTGSYEQYF; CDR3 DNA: TGTGCCAGCAGTGGCGGGACAGGATCCTACGAGCAGTACTTC
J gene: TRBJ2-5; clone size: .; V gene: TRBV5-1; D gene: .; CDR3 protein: CASSPKIGGSETQYF; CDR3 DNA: TGCGCCAGCAGCCCGAAAATAGGGGGTTCGGAGACCCAGTACTTC
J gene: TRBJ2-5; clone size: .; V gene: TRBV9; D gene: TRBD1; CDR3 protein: CASSVFATGKETQYF; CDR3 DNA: TGTGCCAGCAGCGTCTTCGCGACAGGGAAAGAGACCCAGTACTTC
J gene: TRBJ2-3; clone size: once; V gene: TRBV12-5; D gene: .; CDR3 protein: CASGWGGRGSPSTDTQYF; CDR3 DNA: TGTGCTAGTGGTTGGGGCGGGCGGGGCAGTCCTAGCACAGATACGCAGTATTTT
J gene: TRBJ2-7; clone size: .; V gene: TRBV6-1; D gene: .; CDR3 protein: CASSGLYEQYF; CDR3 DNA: TGTGCCAGCAGTGGGCTCTACGAGCAGTACTTC
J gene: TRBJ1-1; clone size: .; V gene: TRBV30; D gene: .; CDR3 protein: CAWNQNTEAFF; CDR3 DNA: TGTGCCTGGAATCAGAACACTGAAGCTTTCTTT
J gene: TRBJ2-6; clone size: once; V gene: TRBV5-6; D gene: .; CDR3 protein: CASSFAGRLLSGANVLTF; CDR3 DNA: TGTGCCAGCAGCTTCGCAGGCAGACTACTCTCTGGGGCCAACGTCCTGACTTTC
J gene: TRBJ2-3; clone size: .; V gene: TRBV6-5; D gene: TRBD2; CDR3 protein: CASSSPGLAGGRQYF; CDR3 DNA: TGTGCCAGCAGTTCGCCGGGACTAGCGGGAGGTCGGCAGTATTTT
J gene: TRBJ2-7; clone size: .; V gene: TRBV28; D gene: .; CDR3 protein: CASGNRGFSYEQYF; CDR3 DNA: TGTGCCAGCGGGAATAGAGGGTTCTCCTACGAGCAGTACTTC
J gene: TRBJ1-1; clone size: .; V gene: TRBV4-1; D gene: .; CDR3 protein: CASSQGREGDTEAFF; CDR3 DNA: TGCGCCAGCAGCCAAGGTAGGGAGGGGGACACTGAAGCTTTCTTT
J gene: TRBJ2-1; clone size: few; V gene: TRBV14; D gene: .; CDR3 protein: CASSPLPGAGYNEQFF; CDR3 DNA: TGTGCCAGCAGCCCACTCCCCGGGGCGGGATACAATGAGCAGTTCTTC
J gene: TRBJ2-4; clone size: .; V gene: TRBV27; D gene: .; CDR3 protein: CASSLGRNKNIQYF; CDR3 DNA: TGTGCCAGCAGTTTGGGCAGGAACAAAAACATTCAGTACTTC
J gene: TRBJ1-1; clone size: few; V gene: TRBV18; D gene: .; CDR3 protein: CASSPWGQNTEAFF; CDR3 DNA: TGTGCCAGCTCACCATGGGGACAGAACACTGAAGCTTTCTTT
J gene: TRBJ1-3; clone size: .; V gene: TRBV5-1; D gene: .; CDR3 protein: CASSVQGVGGNTIYF; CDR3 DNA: TGCGCCAGCAGCGTACAGGGAGTCGGTGGAAACACCATATATTTT
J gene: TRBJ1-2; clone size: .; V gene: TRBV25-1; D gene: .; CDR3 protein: CASSDSGIGYGYTF; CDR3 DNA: TGTGCCAGCAGTGATTCGGGGATAGGCTATGGCTACACCTTC
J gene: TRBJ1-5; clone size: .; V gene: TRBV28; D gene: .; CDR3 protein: CASSPDGVHNIAPDSNQPQHF; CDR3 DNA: TGTGCCAGCAGTCCCGACGGGGTTCATAATATTGCCCCTGATAGCAATCAGCCCCAGCATTTT
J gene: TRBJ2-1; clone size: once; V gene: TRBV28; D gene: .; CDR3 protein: CASRPGGLVEQFF; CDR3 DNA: TGTGCCAGCAGGCCGGGGGGCCTGGTAGAGCAGTTCTTC
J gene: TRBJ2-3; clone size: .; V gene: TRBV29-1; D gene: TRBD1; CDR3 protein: CSVEGQVLDTQYF; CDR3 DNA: TGCAGCGTTGAGGGACAGGTTTTAGATACGCAGTATTTT
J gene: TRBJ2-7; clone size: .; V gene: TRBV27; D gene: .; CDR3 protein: CASSPRTTGEQYF; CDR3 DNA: TGTGCCAGCAGTCCCCGTACTACGGGGGAGCAGTACTTC
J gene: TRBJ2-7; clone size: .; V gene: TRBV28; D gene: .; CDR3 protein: CASSLRGATYEQYF; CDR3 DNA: TGTGCCAGCAGTTTACGGGGGGCCACCTACGAGCAGTACTTC
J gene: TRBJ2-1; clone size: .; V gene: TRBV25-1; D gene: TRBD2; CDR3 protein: CASSEGLGSYNEQFF; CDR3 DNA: TGTGCCAGCAGTGAGGGACTAGGCTCCTACAATGAGCAGTTCTTC
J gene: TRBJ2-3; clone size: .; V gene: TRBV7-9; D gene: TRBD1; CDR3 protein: CASTGTGGTDTQYF; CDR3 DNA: TGTGCCAGCACCGGGACAGGGGGGACAGATACGCAGTATTTT
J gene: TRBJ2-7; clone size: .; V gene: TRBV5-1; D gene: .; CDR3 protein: CASSLTSGEQYF; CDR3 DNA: TGCGCCAGCAGCCTGACTTCCGGGGAGCAGTACTTC
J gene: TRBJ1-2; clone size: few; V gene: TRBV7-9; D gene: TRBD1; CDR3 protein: CASSDQGGGTTTYTF; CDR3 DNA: TGTGCCAGCAGCGACCAAGGGGGCGGCACTACGACCTACACCTTC
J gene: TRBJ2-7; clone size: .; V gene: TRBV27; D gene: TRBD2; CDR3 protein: CASSRKGLGAYEQYF; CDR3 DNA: TGTGCCAGCAGTAGGAAAGGACTAGGGGCTTACGAGCAGTACTTC
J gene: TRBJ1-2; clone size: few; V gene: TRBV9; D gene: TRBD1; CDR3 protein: CASSADRGPDGYTF; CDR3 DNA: TGTGCCAGCAGCGCGGACAGGGGCCCCGATGGCTACACCTTC
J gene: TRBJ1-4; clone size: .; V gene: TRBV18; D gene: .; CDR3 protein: CASSPLGDEKLFF; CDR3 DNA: TGTGCCAGCTCACCGTTAGGGGATGAAAAACTGTTTTTT
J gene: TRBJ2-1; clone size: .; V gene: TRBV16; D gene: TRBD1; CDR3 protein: CASSQSGQVYNEQFF; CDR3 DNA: TGTGCCAGCAGCCAATCGGGACAGGTTTACAATGAGCAGTTCTTC
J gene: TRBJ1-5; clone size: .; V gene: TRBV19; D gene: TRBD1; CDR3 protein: CASSKGAAQPQHF; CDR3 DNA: TGTGCCAGTAGTAAGGGGGCTGCCCAGCCCCAGCATTTT
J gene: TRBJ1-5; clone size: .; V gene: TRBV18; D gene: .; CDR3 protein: CASSGARVNQPQHF; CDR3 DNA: TGTGCCAGCTCAGGAGCGAGGGTGAATCAGCCCCAGCATTTT
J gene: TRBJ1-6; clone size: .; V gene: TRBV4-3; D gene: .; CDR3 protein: CASSQDEGEGSPLHF; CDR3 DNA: TGCGCCAGCAGCCAAGATGAGGGAGAGGGATCACCCCTCCACTTT
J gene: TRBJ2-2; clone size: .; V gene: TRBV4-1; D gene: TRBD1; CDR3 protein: CASGRGQGYTGELFF; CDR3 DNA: TGCGCCAGCGGGCGGGGACAGGGCTACACCGGGGAGCTGTTTTTT
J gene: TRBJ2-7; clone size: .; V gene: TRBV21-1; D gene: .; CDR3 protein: CASIPTYEQYF; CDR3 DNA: TGTGCCAGCATCCCTACCTACGAGCAGTACTTC
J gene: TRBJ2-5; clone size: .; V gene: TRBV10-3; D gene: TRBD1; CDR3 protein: CAISGQGQETQYF; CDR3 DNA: TGTGCCATCAGTGGACAGGGTCAAGAGACCCAGTACTTC
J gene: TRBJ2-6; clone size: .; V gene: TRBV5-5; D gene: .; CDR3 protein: CASSLRLAGANVLTF; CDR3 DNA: TGTGCCAGCAGCTTACGGCTAGCTGGGGCCAACGTCCTGACTTTC
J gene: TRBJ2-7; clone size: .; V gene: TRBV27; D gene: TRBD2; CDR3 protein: CASSSGSGRPYEQYF; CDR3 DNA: TGTGCCAGCAGTTCCGGGAGCGGGAGACCCTACGAGCAGTACTTC
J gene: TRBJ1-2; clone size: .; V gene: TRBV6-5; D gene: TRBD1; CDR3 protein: CASSYRQGGGYTF; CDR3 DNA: TGTGCCAGCAGTTACAGACAGGGGGGCGGCTACACCTTC
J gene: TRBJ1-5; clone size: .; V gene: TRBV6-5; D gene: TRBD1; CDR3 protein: CASSYIPDREAQPQHF; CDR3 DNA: TGTGCCAGCAGTTACATCCCGGACAGGGAAGCTCAGCCCCAGCATTTT
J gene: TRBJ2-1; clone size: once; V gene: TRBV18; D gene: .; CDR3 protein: CASSPYREQFF; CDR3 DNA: TGTGCCAGCTCACCATACCGGGAGCAGTTCTTC
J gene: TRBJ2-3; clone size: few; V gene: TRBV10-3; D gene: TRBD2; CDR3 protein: CAISPAGGPGDTQYF; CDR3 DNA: TGTGCCATCAGTCCGGCGGGAGGGCCCGGAGATACGCAGTATTTT
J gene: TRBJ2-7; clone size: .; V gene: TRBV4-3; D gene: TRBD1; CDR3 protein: CASSQEEAGGYEQYF; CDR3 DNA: TGCGCCAGCAGCCAAGAGGAGGCAGGGGGTTACGAGCAGTACTTC
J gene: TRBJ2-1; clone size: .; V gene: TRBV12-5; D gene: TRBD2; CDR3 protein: CASGQSGGWNEQFF; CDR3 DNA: TGTGCTAGTGGTCAGAGCGGGGGCTGGAATGAGCAGTTCTTC
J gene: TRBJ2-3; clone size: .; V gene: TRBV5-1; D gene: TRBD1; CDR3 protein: CASSLGTGTGGDTQYF; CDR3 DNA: TGCGCCAGCAGCTTGGGAACCGGGACAGGAGGAGATACGCAGTATTTT